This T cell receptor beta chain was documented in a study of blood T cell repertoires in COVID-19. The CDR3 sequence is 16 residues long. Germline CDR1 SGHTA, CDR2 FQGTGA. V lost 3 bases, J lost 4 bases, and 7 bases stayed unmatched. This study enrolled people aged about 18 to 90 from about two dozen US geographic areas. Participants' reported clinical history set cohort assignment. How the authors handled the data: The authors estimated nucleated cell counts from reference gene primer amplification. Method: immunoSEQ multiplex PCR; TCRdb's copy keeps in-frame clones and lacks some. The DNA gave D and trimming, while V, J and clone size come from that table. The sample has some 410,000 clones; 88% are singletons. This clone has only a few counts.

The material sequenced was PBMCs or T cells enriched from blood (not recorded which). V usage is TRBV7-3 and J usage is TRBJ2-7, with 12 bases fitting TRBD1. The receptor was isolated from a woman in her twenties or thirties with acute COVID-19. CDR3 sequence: CASSLVPGQGAYEQYF. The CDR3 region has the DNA TGTGCCAGCAGCTTGGTACCGGGACAGGGGGCTTACGAGCAGTACTTC.